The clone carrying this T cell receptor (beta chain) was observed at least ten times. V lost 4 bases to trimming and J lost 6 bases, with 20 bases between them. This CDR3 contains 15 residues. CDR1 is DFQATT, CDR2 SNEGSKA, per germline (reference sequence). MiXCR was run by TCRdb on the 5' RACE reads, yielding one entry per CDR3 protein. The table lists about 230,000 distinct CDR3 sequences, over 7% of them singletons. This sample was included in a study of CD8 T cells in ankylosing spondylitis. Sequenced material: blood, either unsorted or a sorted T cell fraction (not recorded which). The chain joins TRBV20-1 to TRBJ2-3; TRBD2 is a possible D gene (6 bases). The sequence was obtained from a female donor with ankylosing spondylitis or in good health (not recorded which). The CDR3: CSATPPRGNRDTQYF. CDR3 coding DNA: TGCAGTGCTACCCCTCCCCGCGGGAATAGGGATACGCAGTATTTT.